In this sample, the clone carrying this T cell receptor beta chain turned up once. Original handling: Estimated nucleated cell counts came from reference gene primer amplification. Assay used: immunoSEQ multiplex PCR; TCRdb lists only in-frame clones, some missing. V, J and clone size were drawn from that table, and D and trimming were deduced from the DNA. The table shows 400,000 to 550,000 clones, with 80% to 90% occurring only once. The sample comes from a study of blood T cell repertoires in COVID-19. Looking at the study overall: Acute and convalescent COVID-19 specimens originated in the United States, Italy and Spain. The cDNA or gDNA used as material had been derived from T cells, B-cell-depleted T cells, or PBMCs.

The CDR3 has 15 amino acids. V gave up 4 bases and J gave up 0 bases, with 10 bases separating them. Germline-derived CDR1 and CDR2 are LNHDA and SQIVND (reference sequence). The receptor comes from a woman in her 30s with acute or convalescent COVID-19. The chain couples TRBV19 to TRBJ2-1; TRBD2 is a possible D gene (6 bases). Material for sequencing was peripheral blood. CDR3 sequence (DNA): TGTGCCAGTAGTAGGGACTGGACCTCCTACAATGAGCAGTTCTTC. Protein product: CASSRDWTSYNEQFF.